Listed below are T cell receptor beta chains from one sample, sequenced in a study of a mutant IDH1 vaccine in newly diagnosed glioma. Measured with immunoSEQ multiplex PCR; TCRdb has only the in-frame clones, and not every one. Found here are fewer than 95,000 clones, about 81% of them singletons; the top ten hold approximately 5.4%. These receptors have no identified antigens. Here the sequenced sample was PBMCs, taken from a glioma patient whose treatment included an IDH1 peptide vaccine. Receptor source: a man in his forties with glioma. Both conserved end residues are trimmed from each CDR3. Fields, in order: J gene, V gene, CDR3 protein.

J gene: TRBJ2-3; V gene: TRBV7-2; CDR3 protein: ASSLESNTQY
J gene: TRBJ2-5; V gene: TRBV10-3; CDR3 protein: AISALESVGQETQY
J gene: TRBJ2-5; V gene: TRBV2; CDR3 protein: ASSTSPRVTQY
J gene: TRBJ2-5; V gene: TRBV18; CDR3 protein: ASSPLGTGQETQY
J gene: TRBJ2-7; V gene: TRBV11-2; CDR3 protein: ASSLGAGGLGEQY
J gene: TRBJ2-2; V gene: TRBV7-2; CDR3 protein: ASSPGIRPGELF
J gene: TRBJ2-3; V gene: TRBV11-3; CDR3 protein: ASSGQTTDTQY
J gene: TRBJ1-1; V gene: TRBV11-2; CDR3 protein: ASSLAARNTEAF
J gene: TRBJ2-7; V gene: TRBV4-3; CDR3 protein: ASSQEPAGAYEQY
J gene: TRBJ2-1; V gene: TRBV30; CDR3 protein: AWSSGGKMGEQF
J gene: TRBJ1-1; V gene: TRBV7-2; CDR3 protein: ASSPRQASNTEAF
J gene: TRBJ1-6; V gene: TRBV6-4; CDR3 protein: ASRGTGDNSPLH
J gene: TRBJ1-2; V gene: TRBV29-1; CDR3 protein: SVETGRQGSVQRRGYT
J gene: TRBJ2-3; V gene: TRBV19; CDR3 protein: ASRGGAFGTDTQY
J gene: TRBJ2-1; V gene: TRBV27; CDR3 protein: ASSSLDNNEQF
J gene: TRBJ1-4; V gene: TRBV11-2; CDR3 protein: ASSAPGQGNEKLF
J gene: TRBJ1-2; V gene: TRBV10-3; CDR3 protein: AIRFPDRYGYT
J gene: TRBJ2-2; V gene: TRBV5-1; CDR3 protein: ASSLATRNTGELF
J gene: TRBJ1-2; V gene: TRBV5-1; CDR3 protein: ASSLDRGGYT
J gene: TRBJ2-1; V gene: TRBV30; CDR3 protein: AWKASSSYNEQF
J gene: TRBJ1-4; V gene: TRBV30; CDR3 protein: AWSPGTVANEKLF
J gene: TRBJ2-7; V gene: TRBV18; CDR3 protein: ASSRPPGTYEQY
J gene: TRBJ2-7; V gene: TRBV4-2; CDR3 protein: ASSQEFRYEQY
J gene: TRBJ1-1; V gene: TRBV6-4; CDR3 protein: ASSLRGESTEAF
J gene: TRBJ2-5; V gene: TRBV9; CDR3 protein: ASSADGKETQY
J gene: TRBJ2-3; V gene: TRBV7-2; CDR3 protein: ASSPVGHADTQY
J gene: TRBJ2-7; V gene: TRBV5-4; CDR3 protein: ASSLGLAGGYEQY
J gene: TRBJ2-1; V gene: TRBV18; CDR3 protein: ASSSSSADREDNEQF
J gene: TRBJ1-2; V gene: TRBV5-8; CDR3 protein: ASSLGSRVGDYGYT
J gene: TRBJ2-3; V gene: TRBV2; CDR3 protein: ASRKDRGGTDTQY
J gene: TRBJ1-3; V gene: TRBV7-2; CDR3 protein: ASSLAPGPGNTIY
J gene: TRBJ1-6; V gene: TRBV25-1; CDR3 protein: ASSTQDRESSPLH
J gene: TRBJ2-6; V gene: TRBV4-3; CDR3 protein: ASSQDPSGTGANVLT
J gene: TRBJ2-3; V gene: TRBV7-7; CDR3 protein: ASSPGTSRDTQY
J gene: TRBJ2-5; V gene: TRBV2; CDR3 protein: ASKTGVVGQETQY
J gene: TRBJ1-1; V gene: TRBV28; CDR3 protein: ASSIPGPTEAF
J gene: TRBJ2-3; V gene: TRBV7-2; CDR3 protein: ASSSMIDFYTTQY
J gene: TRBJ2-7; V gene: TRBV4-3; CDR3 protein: ASSQSGKAVYEQY
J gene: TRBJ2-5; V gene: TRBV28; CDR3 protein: ASSSSSGRETQY